The 18 T cell receptor beta chains below all came from one sample that was sequenced in a study of vaccination and CD4 T cells after COVID-19. Cultured CD4+ T-cell DNA underwent Oncomine TCR Beta short-read sequencing. From the PCR reads, TCRdb called clonotypes with MiXCR, one entry per CDR3 protein. The table shows about 11,000 distinct CDR3 sequences, with roughly half occurring only once. Stated treatment: roughly 11-day PBMC culture with coronavirus spike peptide pools or control peptides (ViraFEST assay). These TCRs are of unknown antigen specificity. Sequences were obtained from CD4+ T cells from blood, cultured in vitro. All receptors come from a human donor who had recovered from COVID-19.

This clonotype was seen a few times. The chain carries TRBV6-2 or TRBV6-3 and TRBJ1-2; weak D call: TRBD1 (5 bases). The CDR3 extends over 13 amino acids. The ends were cut back, 5 bases at V and 8 bases at J, with 15 bases in the middle. The germline V gene has CDR1 MNHEY and CDR2 SVGEGT. The CDR3 reads CASSAPGIKGYTF. CDR3 sequence (DNA): TGTGCCAGCAGTGCCCCAGGGATTAAGGGCTACACCTTC.

This clonotype was counted between two and nine times. This rearrangement joins TRBV7-2 to TRBJ2-1, with 11 bases aligning to TRBD2. V gave up 5 bases and J gave up 4 bases; unmatched junction bases: 4. The CDR3 is 15 amino acids. Germline-derived CDR1 and CDR2 are SGHTA and FQGNSA. The CDR3 DNA is TGTGCCAGCAGCGAACTAGCGGGAGAATACAATGAGCAGTTCTTC. Translation gives CASSELAGEYNEQFF.

The V gene is TRBV29-1, the J gene TRBJ1-2; D ambiguous. The CDR3 is 13 residues long. Germline V gene data show CDR1 as SQVTM and CDR2 as ANQGSEA. Trimming removed 0 bases from V and 8 bases from J, with 13 bases in between. The CDR3 region has the DNA TGCAGCGTTGAAGATGGCCAGGCGGGGGGCTACACCTTC. Protein: CSVEDGQAGGYTF.

This clonotype was seen a few times. This chain joins TRBV12-3 or TRBV12-4 and TRBJ2-7; 7 bases are shared with TRBD1. V shed 5 bases and J 1 base; nucleotides not matched to a gene: 11. The CDR3 has 16 residues. The CDR3 region is CASSPGDRAGSYEQYF. CDR3 coding DNA: TGTGCCAGCAGTCCAGGGGACAGAGCAGGTTCCTACGAGCAGTACTTC.

The chain couples TRBV19 to TRBJ2-5; D gene uncertain. Between the trimmed V and J ends, which lost 2 bases and 2 bases, there was a span of 12 bases. Germline V lookup: CDR1 LNHDA, CDR2 SQIVND (reference sequence). The CDR3 contains 15 residues. The CDR3 spells CASSIRIPVQETQYF. In DNA, the CDR3 is TGTGCCAGTAGTATAAGGATCCCAGTGCAAGAGACCCAGTACTTC.

The chain links TRBV6-1 to TRBJ1-2; D is possibly TRBD1 (6 bases). The CDR3 has 13 residues. V lost 8 bases and J lost 6, with 16 bases in between. Germline CDR1 is MNHNS and CDR2 is SASEGT. The CDR3 protein is CASVFPGVNGYTF. DNA of the CDR3: TGTGCCAGCGTATTCCCAGGGGTGAATGGCTACACCTTC.

This chain links TRBV19 with TRBJ1-1, with TRBD1 as a possible D gene (5 bases). The V end was cut by 8 bases, the J end by 11 bases, with 15 bases between. From germline, CDR1 is LNHDA and CDR2 SQIVND (reference sequence). The CDR3 is made up of 11 amino acids. CDR3 sequence reads: CASSGGHSAFF. The CDR3, as DNA: TGTGCCAGTTCGGGTGGACATAGCGCTTTCTTT.

There are a few counts of this clonotype. The chain combines TRBV7-2 with TRBJ1-4; TRBD1 matches 8 bases. The CDR3 is 13 amino acids. J was trimmed by 14 bases and V by 4 bases; bases with no gene match: 9. From germline, CDR1 is SGHTA and CDR2 FQGNSA. The CDR3 region is CASSSGTGTHLFF. CDR3 coding DNA: TGTGCCAGCAGCTCCGGGACAGGAACCCATCTGTTTTTT. The whole variable domain, remainder taken from reference TRBV7-2 and TRBJ1-4, is GAGVSQSPSNKVTEKGKDVELRCDPISGHTALYWYRQSLGQGLEFLIYFQGNSAPDKSGLPSDRFSAERTGGSVSTLTIQRTQQEDSAVYLCASSSGTGTHLFFGSGTQLSVL.

The chain joins TRBV28 to TRBJ2-2; 13 nucleotides line up with TRBD2. V shed 8 bases, J shed 7 bases, and the junction held 10 bases outside the gene matches. In germline, CDR1 is MDHEN, CDR2 SYDVKM. The CDR3 runs to 16 residues. DNA for the CDR3: TGTGCCAGCCTTACTGGACTAGCGGGAGCAGGCGGGGAGCTGTTTTTT. Its protein product is CASLTGLAGAGGELFF. Complete variable domain (other parts from reference TRBV28 and TRBJ2-2): DVKVTQSSRYLVKRTGEKVFLECVQDMDHENMFWYRQDPGLGLRLIYFSYDVKMKEKGDIPEGYSVSREKKERFSLILESASTNQTSMYLCASLTGLAGAGGELFFGEGSRLTVL.

The gene calls are TRBV5-4 and TRBJ1-1; possible D gene TRBD1, 6 bases. V was cut by 4 bases and J by 4 bases, with 14 bases left in between. CDR3 length: 14 residues. The germline CDR1 and CDR2 sequences are SGHNT and YYREEE (reference sequence). The CDR3 protein is CASSKTGSGTEAFF. The CDR3, as DNA: TGTGCCAGCAGCAAGACAGGCTCGGGCACTGAAGCTTTCTTT.

This clonotype was counted a single time. The chain combines TRBV28 with TRBJ2-7; 12 bases agree with TRBD2. Germline-derived CDR1 and CDR2 are MDHEN and SYDVKM. This CDR3 has 14 residues. After removal of 7 bases from V and 3 bases from J, the junction contained 4 bases not matched to a gene. CDR3 DNA: TGTGCCAGCAAGACTAGCGGGAGTCTCTACGAGCAGTACTTC. It is translated as CASKTSGSLYEQYF.

Only one count was recorded for this clonotype. The chain uses TRBV11-2 and TRBJ2-3; 7 nucleotides line up with TRBD1. This CDR3 spans 15 amino acids. Germline CDR1 reads SGHAT; CDR2 reads FQNNGV. V lost 4 bases, J lost 9 bases, and 13 bases stayed unmatched. This chain's CDR3 is CASSSTGRPMGTQYF. The CDR3 nucleotides read TGTGCCAGCAGCTCGACAGGGCGCCCGATGGGCACGCAGTATTTT.

The chain is built from TRBV7-2 and TRBJ2-5, with D hard to call. Germline CDR1 reads SGHTA; CDR2 reads FQGNSA. There are 14 residues in the CDR3. V lost 1 base and J 5 bases, leaving 11 bases between the germline ends. CDR3: CASSLDSFVETQYF. The CDR3 DNA follows: TGTGCCAGCAGCTTAGATTCCTTTGTGGAGACCCAGTACTTC.

This clonotype has only a few counts. The V gene is TRBV7-9, the J gene TRBJ2-1; 7 bases map to TRBD2. Germline CDR1 SEHNR, CDR2 FQNEAQ (reference sequence). V trimming: 1 base; J trimming: 10 bases; junction bases outside the gene matches: 4. The CDR3 runs 13 residues. CDR3 DNA: TGTGCCAGCAGCTTAGGGGGACTATCCGAGCAGTTCTTC. Encoded protein: CASSLGGLSEQFF.

This clonotype rates as large. This chain uses TRBV7-9 with TRBJ2-2; D might be TRBD1 (6 bases). The CDR3 runs to 12 residues. The V end lost 7 bases, the J end lost 6 bases, and 9 bases lay between the germline ends. Germline CDR1 reads SEHNR; CDR2 reads FQNEAQ (reference sequence). The CDR3 bases are TGTGCCAGCATGGGGGCTCCCGGGGAGCTGTTTTTT. The encoded protein is CASMGAPGELFF.

The J gene is TRBJ2-5, the V gene TRBV7-6; D ambiguous. Germline-derived CDR1 and CDR2 are SGHVS and FNYEAQ. The CDR3 spans 15 residues. V was clipped by 1 base and J by 2 bases, with 11 bases between them. CDR3: CASSLGSGRQETQYF. In DNA form, the CDR3 reads TGTGCCAGCAGCTTAGGTTCGGGCAGACAAGAGACCCAGTACTTC.

The V call is TRBV20-1, the J call TRBJ2-7; tentative D call: TRBD1 (5 bases). Trimming left V 5 bases short and J 1 base short, with 15 bases between. This CDR3 comprises 14 residues. Germline CDR1 DFQATT, CDR2 SNEGSKA (reference sequence). The CDR3 DNA reads TGCAGTGCTCCGTGGCAGGGTATATCCTACGAGCAGTACTTC. Amino acid sequence: CSAPWQGISYEQYF.

The V gene is TRBV11-2, the J gene TRBJ2-7; 12 bases are a match to TRBD2. Germline loops: CDR1 SGHAT, CDR2 FQNNGV. V was pared by 1 base and J by 1 base, with 2 bases of the junction left unmatched. This CDR3 is built from 16 residues. The CDR3, as DNA: TGTGCCAGCAGCTTAGCGGGGACTAGCGGGTCCTACGAGCAGTACTTC. Translating gives CASSLAGTSGSYEQYF.